By frequency in the sample, the clone carrying this T cell receptor beta chain is hyperexpanded. This CDR3 is 16 amino acids long. Trimming shortened V by 4 bases and J by 1 base, and 17 bases separated the two germline ends. Germline loops: CDR1 LGHNT, CDR2 FRNRAP. This record belongs to a study of blood T cell repertoires in COVID-19. Clones were read by immunoSEQ multiplex PCR, and TCRdb kept only the in-frame ones, dropping some. The table shows 69,000 or so clones, with about four fifths occurring only once. The chain carries TRBV12-5 and TRBJ2-7; D is possibly TRBD1 (5 bases). Sequencing was done on a sample of peripheral blood. This TCR was recovered from a woman older than 75 with acute or convalescent COVID-19. In DNA form, the CDR3 reads TGTGCTAGTGGTTCGGACCAATCCAGGGAATCCTACGAGCAGTACTTC. Its protein product is CASGSDQSRESYEQYF. Filled out from reference TRBV12-5 and TRBJ2-7, the complete variable domain reads DARVTQTPRHKVTEMGQEVTMRCQPILGHNTVFWYRQTMMQGLELLAYFRNRAPLDDSGMPKDRFSAEMPDATLATLKIQPSEPRDSAVYFCASGSDQSRESYEQYFGPGTRLTVT.